This TCR beta chain was captured by sequencing in a study of blood T cell repertoires in COVID-19 (dated by TCRdb to the early 2020s). About the full investigation: Samples covering the acute and convalescent phases of COVID-19 were provided by collaborators in the United States, Italy and Spain. The prospective study material was composed of cDNA or gDNA derived from T cells, B-cell-depleted T cells, or PBMCs. Deeply sampled blood TCRbeta repertoires from subjects exposed to, actively infected with, or recovered from COVID-19 were included in the dataset. A freely available public database, intended as a resource for researchers studying the immune response to SARS-CoV-2, is where the repertoires were released. The samples were drawn from two sources: the first 160 participants of the ongoing ImmuneRACE study, and fewer than 1,500 subjects contributed by 6 global collaborators. The sample metadata nearly always contained a de-identified subject ID, COVID-19 status, age in years and sex. HLA class I and class II types, where available, came from metadata supplied by the sample provider rather than from assay-based typing. Paper-wide results and their limitations: The amount of clinical and demographic metadata varied by source and participant and was provided uncurated.

One collaborating source in Seattle enrolled patients during active infection and followed them longitudinally through the course of disease. Collaborating institutions collected whole blood in K2EDTA tubes following their own protocols. Collaborator samples were shipped for TCRbeta analysis as frozen whole blood, isolated PBMCs, or DNA extracted from either sample type. The immunoSEQ Assay, a bias-controlled multiplex PCR, was used to amplify TCRbeta CDR3 regions from genomic DNA. In the paper's pipeline: Within the assay, amplification of reference gene primers was used to estimate how many nucleated cells each sample contained. Sequence reads were collapsed and filtered to measure the absolute abundance of every unique TCRbeta CDR3 rearrangement. For each sample, productive Simpson clonality was calculated as the square root of Simpson's diversity index across productive rearrangements. In its TCRdb copy, this immuneACCESS table keeps in-frame sequences only and misses some clones. Where compared with another copy, unresolved V genes explain less than half of these, and the others have no known cause. V, J and clone size were drawn from that table, and D and trimming were deduced from the DNA. This sample lists a few hundred thousand clones; about 87% were detected once. Approximately 0.92% of the sample comes from the top ten.

From the germline V gene (reference sequence), CDR1 is LNHNV and CDR2 is YYDKDF. Relative to germline, V is 1 base shorter and J is 4 bases shorter, with 3 bases between their ends. From the cysteine through the phenylalanine, the CDR3 covers 12 amino acids. Of the read, only the CDR3 DNA is kept; its 36 bases are in frame from base 1. For this clone: No antigen is known for it. Base-call qualities are not available, and no considerably larger clone is one nucleotide away.

The sample consisted of peripheral blood. This clonotype originated in a young man with COVID-19, enrolled during active disease. This sequence uses TRBV15 and TRBJ2-3; no confident D gene assignment can be made. In nucleotides, the sequence is TGTGCCACCAGCAGAGCGGCAGATACGCAGTATTTT. It is translated as CATSRAADTQYF.